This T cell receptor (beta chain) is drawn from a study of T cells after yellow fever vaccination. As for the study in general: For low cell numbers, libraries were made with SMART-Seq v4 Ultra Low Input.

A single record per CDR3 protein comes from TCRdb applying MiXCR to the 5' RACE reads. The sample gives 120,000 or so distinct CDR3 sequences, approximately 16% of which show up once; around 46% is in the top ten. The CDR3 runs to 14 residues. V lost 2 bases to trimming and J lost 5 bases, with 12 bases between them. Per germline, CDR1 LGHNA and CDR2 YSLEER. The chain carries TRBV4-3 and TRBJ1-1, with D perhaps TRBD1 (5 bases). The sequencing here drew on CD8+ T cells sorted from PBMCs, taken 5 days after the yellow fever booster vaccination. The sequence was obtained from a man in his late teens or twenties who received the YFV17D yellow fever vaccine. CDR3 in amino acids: CASSQRTYDTEAFF. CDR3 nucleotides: TGCGCCAGCAGCCAACGGACATACGATACTGAAGCTTTCTTT.